These 18 T cell receptor beta chains share one sample of origin, sequenced in a study of cytomegalovirus exposure and HLA in healthy donors. The PCR made use of 60 Vbeta and 13 Jbeta primers. Only in-frame clones appear in the TCRdb table, and some are missing; sequencing was by immunoSEQ multiplex PCR. The sample lists about 120,000 clones; around four fifths were seen once. The sequenced material came from PBMCs. Every receptor here comes from a man aged 30 to 39 in good health and CMV-seropositive.

The gene calls are TRBV6-5 and TRBJ1-1, with D unresolved. From germline, CDR1 is MNHEY and CDR2 SVGAGI. V gave up 7 bases and J gave up 3 bases, with 12 bases separating them. The CDR3 has 13 residues. The CDR3 nucleotides are TGTGCCAGCAATACAGATGCCCACACTGAAGCTTTCTTT. The encoded protein is CASNTDAHTEAFF.

This chain connects TRBV9 to TRBJ2-3, with 8 nucleotides matching TRBD2. This CDR3 contains 15 residues. The germline V gene has CDR1 SGDLS and CDR2 YYNGEE. J lost 4 bases, V lost 0 bases, and 4 bases had no gene match. The CDR3 DNA sequence: TGTGCCAGCAGCGTAGGGGGCGGGAGGTCAGATACGCAGTATTTT. It is translated as CASSVGGGRSDTQYF.

The chain combines TRBV5-5 with TRBJ2-7, with 9 bases fitting TRBD1. This CDR3 is 16 amino acids long. The germline gives CDR1 SGHKS, CDR2 YYEKEE (reference sequence). V shed 0 bases, J shed 2 bases, and the junction held 6 bases outside the gene matches. CDR3 DNA: TGTGCCAGCAGCTTGGCCGGCGGACAGGGGACCTACGAGCAGTACTTC. Its protein is CASSLAGGQGTYEQYF.

The rearrangement links TRBV15 to TRBJ2-7; D unclear. V was trimmed by 0 bases and J by 4 bases, leaving 10 bases between them. The CDR3 covers 14 residues. Per germline, CDR1 LNHNV and CDR2 YYDKDF (reference sequence). CDR3 nucleotide sequence: TGTGCCACCAGCAGAGAGGTTGCGCGGTACGAGCAGTACTTC. Encoded protein: CATSREVARYEQYF.

This rearrangement joins TRBV21-1 to TRBJ2-7; the D call in the table, TRBD2, was not verified against the DNA. TRBV21-1 is shown as a pseudogene. CDR3 length: 15 residues. CDR3 in amino acids: CASSKGGGAEYEQYF. The CDR3 region has the DNA TGTGCCAGCAGCAAAGGAGGCGGAGCGGAATACGAGCAGTACTTC.

This clone appeared once. The chain combines TRBV13 with TRBJ2-1; 10 positions match TRBD1. This CDR3 has 18 residues. Per germline, CDR1 PRHDT and CDR2 FYEKMQ (reference sequence). V shed 5 bases, J shed 2 bases, and the junction held 12 bases outside the gene matches. CDR3 in DNA: TGTGCCAGCAGCCCCGGGACAGGGGACCTACAGACCTACAATGAGCAGTTCTTC. This encodes CASSPGTGDLQTYNEQFF.

The J gene is TRBJ1-6, the V gene TRBV28; no clear D. The ends were cut back, 4 bases at V and 4 bases at J, with 11 bases in the middle. The CDR3 is made up of 15 amino acids. Looked up from germline, CDR1 is MDHEN and CDR2 is SYDVKM. The CDR3 is CASSSQTFYNSPLHF. The CDR3 region has the DNA TGTGCCAGCAGTTCTCAGACATTTTATAATTCACCCCTCCACTTT.

This clone turned up a few times. The genes are TRBV29-1 and TRBJ2-2, with 8 bases fitting TRBD2. CDR3 length: 15 residues. CDR1 is SQVTM and CDR2 is ANQGSEA in the germline V gene. The J segment lost 2 bases and the V segment lost 4 bases, leaving 6 bases of the junction unmatched. In DNA form, the CDR3 reads TGCAGCGTTGTCCCAGCGGGAGTCAACACCGGGGAGCTGTTTTTT. Residues: CSVVPAGVNTGELFF.

This clone was seen only a few times. This rearrangement joins TRBV5-1 to TRBJ2-2, with D unresolved. Trimming left V 4 bases short and J 2 bases short, with 6 bases between. The CDR3 sequence is 13 residues long. Per germline, CDR1 SGHRS and CDR2 YFSETQ. CDR3 bases: TGCGCCAGCAGCCCCTTTAACACCGGGGAGCTGTTTTTT. The encoded protein is CASSPFNTGELFF.

V and J are TRBV7-8 and TRBJ2-3; D possibly corresponds to TRBD2 (5 bases). This CDR3 comprises 15 residues. Per germline, CDR1 SGHVS and CDR2 FQNEAQ. Trimming pared 1 base from V and 2 bases from J, leaving 10 bases between. The CDR3 DNA is TGTGCCAGCAGCTTAGACTTGGACTCCACAGATACGCAGTATTTT. This sequence encodes CASSLDLDSTDTQYF.

The J gene is TRBJ2-3, the V gene TRBV29-1, with 11 bases aligning to TRBD2. V trimming: 7 bases; J trimming: 1 base; junction bases outside the gene matches: 13. Germline lookup yields CDR1 SQVTM and CDR2 ANQGSEA. This CDR3 contains 17 residues. CDR3 sequence reads: CSGSLAGEEFRTDTQYF. The CDR3 nucleotides read TGCAGCGGTTCACTAGCGGGAGAGGAGTTCCGCACAGATACGCAGTATTTT.

In this sample, this clone turned up a few times. The V call is TRBV6-5, the J call TRBJ1-1; 7 positions agree with TRBD1. V was pared by 5 bases and J by 1 base, with 4 bases of the junction left unmatched. Germline V gene lookup returns CDR1 MNHEY and CDR2 SVGAGI. The CDR3 is 14 residues long. CDR3 bases: TGTGCCAGCAGTCTCGGACAGGCGAACACTGAAGCTTTCTTT. Amino acid sequence: CASSLGQANTEAFF.

V and J are TRBV30 and TRBJ2-1; no reliable D call. Germline CDR1 is GTSNPN and CDR2 is SVGIG (reference sequence). The CDR3 has 11 amino acids. Trimming removed 3 bases at V and 8 bases at J, with 8 bases between. CDR3 bases: TGTGCCTGGAGCCGAGTGGATGAGCAGTTCTTC. This codes for CAWSRVDEQFF. Full variable domain (remainder filled in from reference TRBV30 and TRBJ2-1): SQTIHQWPATLVQPVGSPLSLECTVEGTSNPNLYWYRQAAGRGLQLLFYSVGIGQISSEVPQNLSASRPQDRQFILSSKKLLLSDSGFYLCAWSRVDEQFFGPGTRLTVL.

This clone was picked up one time. V gene TRBV11-2 combines with J gene TRBJ2-1; 11 nucleotides match TRBD2. Germline-derived CDR1 and CDR2 are SGHAT and FQNNGV. The ends lost 5 bases at V and 10 bases at J; junction bases unmatched: 10. The CDR3 contains 15 residues. In DNA form, the CDR3 reads TGTGCCAGCAGCCCCGCACTAGCGGGAGTCCCGGAGCAGTTCTTC. It specifies CASSPALAGVPEQFF.

The chain recombines TRBV14 with TRBJ1-2; 10 bases align to TRBD1. The CDR3 runs to 14 residues. The germline CDR1 and CDR2 sequences are SGHDN and FVKESK. V shed 5 bases and J 6 bases; nucleotides not matched to a gene: 6. This chain's CDR3 is CASSSRGQGHGYTF. Written as DNA, the CDR3 is TGTGCCAGCAGCTCCCGGGGACAGGGGCATGGCTACACCTTC.

The CDR3 nucleotides are TGTGCCAGCAGCTTAGGCCGACAGGGGGAGAGGAATGGCTACACCTTC. Its translation: CASSLGRQGERNGYTF. This rearrangement joins TRBV13 to TRBJ1-2; TRBD1 matches at 9 bases. Germline lookup yields CDR1 PRHDT and CDR2 FYEKMQ (reference sequence). Trimming cost V 0 bases and J 6 bases; bases outside gene matches: 8. The CDR3 runs 16 residues.

The J gene is TRBJ1-1, the V gene TRBV28; D is unresolved. V was cut by 10 bases and J by 1 base, with 10 bases left in between. Germline V lookup: CDR1 MDHEN, CDR2 SYDVKM. The CDR3 is 12 amino acids. CDR3 loop: CATKTGNTEAFF. CDR3 DNA: TGTGCCACCAAAACGGGGAACACTGAAGCTTTCTTT.

This clone turned up a few times. The chain carries TRBV30 and TRBJ2-5; 11 bases line up with TRBD2. There are 15 residues in the CDR3. Per the germline V gene, CDR1 is GTSNPN and CDR2 is SVGIG (reference sequence). V lost 2 bases and J lost 2; bases outside the gene matches: 4. CDR3 coding DNA: TGTGCCTGGAGTCCGGGACTAGCGGTGCAAGAGACCCAGTACTTC. Encoded protein: CAWSPGLAVQETQYF. The entire variable domain, with the rest obtained from reference TRBV30 and TRBJ2-5, is as follows: SQTIHQWPATLVQPVGSPLSLECTVEGTSNPNLYWYRQAAGRGLQLLFYSVGIGQISSEVPQNLSASRPQDRQFILSSKKLLLSDSGFYLCAWSPGLAVQETQYFGPGTRLLVL.